This T cell receptor (beta chain) came from a study of shared clonotypes between healthy human individuals. At the deep level, the assay was run. Several immunoSEQ plates held equal portions of the genomic DNA taken from each subset. Sequenced by immunoSEQ multiplex PCR; TCRdb stores in-frame clones only, minus some. This sample yields some 500,000 clones, of which 90% to 97% are seen a single time; 0.064% belongs to the top ten. V was trimmed by 2 bases and J by 5 bases, leaving 17 bases between them. CDR1 and CDR2 (germline): SGHNT, YYREEE (reference sequence). The CDR3 contains 15 residues. The sequenced material came from naive CD4+ T cells sorted from blood. Noted subset: CD45RA+ positively selected. The chain combines TRBV5-4 with TRBJ2-7, with TRBD1 as a possible D gene (6 bases). This TCR was sampled from a woman aged 25 to 39 in good health. DNA of the CDR3: TGTGCCAGCAGCTTTCAGGGGTACCCTAAGGACGAGCAGTACTTC. It codes for CASSFQGYPKDEQYF.